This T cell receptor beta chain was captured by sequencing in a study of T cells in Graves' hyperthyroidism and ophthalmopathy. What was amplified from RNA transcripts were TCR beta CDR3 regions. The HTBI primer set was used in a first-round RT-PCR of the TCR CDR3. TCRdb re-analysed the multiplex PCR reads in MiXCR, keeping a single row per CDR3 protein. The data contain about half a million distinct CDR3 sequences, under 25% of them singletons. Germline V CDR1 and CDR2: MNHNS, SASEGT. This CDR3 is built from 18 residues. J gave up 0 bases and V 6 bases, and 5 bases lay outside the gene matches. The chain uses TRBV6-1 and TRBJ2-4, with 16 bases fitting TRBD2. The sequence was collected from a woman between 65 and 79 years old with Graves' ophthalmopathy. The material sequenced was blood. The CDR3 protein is CASRTGLAGGLAKNIQYF. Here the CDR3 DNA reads TGTGCCAGCAGAACGGGACTAGCGGGAGGGCTAGCCAAAAACATTCAGTACTTC.